The 25 T cell receptor beta chains reported below all come from one sample, sequenced in a study of blood T cells in healthy people across ages. For the second PCR, which ran for roughly 6 to 12 cycles, a sample-barcoded 5' primer and a J-beta primer mix were used. From the 5' RACE reads, TCRdb called clonotypes with MiXCR, one entry per CDR3 protein. The profile shows about 1,600,000 distinct CDR3 sequences, roughly 45% of them singletons. The specimen was blood. All receptors derive from a woman between 18 and 29 years old in good health.

This clonotype was counted only a few times. The J gene is TRBJ1-2, the V gene TRBV3-1; no definite D call. Germline assignment: CDR1 LGHDT and CDR2 YNNKEL (reference sequence). The CDR3 extends over 16 amino acids. The ends were cut back, 0 bases at V and 4 bases at J, with 15 bases in the middle. CDR3 in DNA: TGTGCCAGCAGCCAAGAAGTACAGACCCTTTCCTATGGCTACACCTTC. Protein sequence: CASSQEVQTLSYGYTF. The whole variable domain, remainder taken from reference TRBV3-1 and TRBJ1-2, is DTAVSQTPKYLVTQMGNDKSIKCEQNLGHDTMYWYKQDSKKFLKIMFSYNNKELIINETVPNRFSPKSPDKAHLNLHINSLELGDSAVYFCASSQEVQTLSYGYTFGSGTRLTVV.

This clonotype was observed a handful of times. The rearrangement uses TRBV2 and TRBJ1-5; 11 positions agree with TRBD1. The CDR3 totals 15 residues. Trimming cost V 6 bases and J 5 bases; bases outside gene matches: 6. From germline, CDR1 is SNHLY and CDR2 FYNNEI. CDR3 sequence: CASRRDRGKDQPQHF. Here the CDR3 DNA reads TGTGCCAGCAGGAGGGACAGGGGGAAGGATCAGCCCCAGCATTTT.

This clonotype was counted between two and nine times. This sequence may be a read error, since a much larger clone differs from it by one base. V usage is TRBV5-6 and J usage is TRBJ2-3, with TRBD2 matching 13 bases. The V segment lost 4 bases and the J segment 4 bases; nucleotides outside the gene matches: 3. The CDR3 extends over 15 amino acids. Germline V CDR1 and CDR2: SGHDT, YYEEEE. CDR3 in amino acids: CASSRTSGSPDTQYF. The CDR3 nucleotides are TGTGCCAGCAGCCGGACTAGCGGGAGCCCAGATACGCAGTATTTT.

This chain connects TRBV20-1 to TRBJ2-7; D gene ambiguous. Germline V gene sequence: CDR1 DFQATT, CDR2 SNEGSKA (reference sequence). V lost 7 bases and J lost 7, with 14 bases in between. This CDR3 spans 11 amino acids. The CDR3 sequence: CSVPRLGEQYF. In DNA form, the CDR3 reads TGCAGTGTGCCTCGATTAGGGGAGCAGTACTTC.

To note about this clonotype: Mismatch with germline at one junction end may stem from a read error. For the CDR3, the DNA is TGTGCCAGCAGTCCCACAGGAGAAGTTTTCTTT. Amino acids: CASSPTGEVFF. The J gene is TRBJ1-1, the V gene TRBV2; maybe TRBD1 (5 bases). Germline CDR1 reads SNHLY; CDR2 reads FYNNEI. The CDR3 has 11 amino acids.

V is TRBV25-1 and J is TRBJ1-4, with TRBD1 as a possible D gene (6 bases). V lost 1 base and J 8 bases, leaving 11 bases between the germline ends. Germline CDR1 is MGHDK and CDR2 is SYGVNS. The CDR3 runs 14 residues. CDR3 region: CASSESGAGEKLFF. DNA of the CDR3: TGTGCCAGCAGTGAATCGGGGGCCGGGGAAAAACTGTTTTTT.

The rearrangement links TRBV5-1 to TRBJ1-4, with D possibly being TRBD1 (6 bases). Germline loops: CDR1 SGHRS, CDR2 YFSETQ. V was trimmed by 0 bases and J by 6 bases, leaving 9 bases between them. The CDR3 loop spans 14 amino acids. Here the CDR3 DNA reads TGCGCCAGCAGCTTGGAAGGGGGGCATGAAAAACTGTTTTTT. It codes for CASSLEGGHEKLFF.

V is TRBV2 and J is TRBJ1-1, with a tentative D call TRBD1 (5 bases). Trimming pared 5 bases from V and 6 bases from J, leaving 13 bases between. CDR1 and CDR2 from the germline V gene are SNHLY and FYNNEI. The CDR3 spans 13 residues. The CDR3 reads CASSKGETAEAFF. The CDR3 nucleotides read TGTGCCAGCAGTAAAGGGGAGACGGCTGAAGCTTTCTTT.

The chain couples TRBV6-5 to TRBJ2-1, with 7 bases matching TRBD2. The CDR3 spans 12 residues. Germline CDR1 is MNHEY and CDR2 is SVGAGI. The V gene end was trimmed by 2 bases and the J gene end by 14 bases; junction bases not matched to a gene: 6. CDR3 loop: CASSYRGTNEFF. The CDR3 DNA sequence: TGTGCCAGCAGTTACCGGGGGACTAATGAGTTCTTC.

The rearrangement links TRBV4-1 to TRBJ1-1, with D uncertain. The CDR3 is 14 amino acids. Trimming cost V 1 base and J 4 bases, with 10 bases left between them. CDR1 and CDR2 from the germline V gene are MGHRA and YSYEKL. This CDR3 is CASSQGMVGTEAFF. The CDR3 DNA is TGCGCCAGCAGCCAAGGGATGGTCGGCACTGAAGCTTTCTTT.

This clonotype was observed once. Germline is not matched at one junction end, which may reflect a read error. The genes are TRBV27 and TRBJ2-1; weak D call: TRBD2 (6 bases). The CDR3 has 13 residues. Germline V CDR1 and CDR2: MNHEY, SMNVEV (reference sequence). The CDR3 region is CASSPGTYKEQFF. CDR3 nucleotide sequence: TGTGCCAGCAGTCCAGGGACTTACAAGGAGCAGTTCTTC.

This clonotype was seen only a few times. This chain's CDR3 is CASRARDFTDTQYF. The CDR3 DNA sequence: TGTGCCAGCAGGGCCCGGGACTTTACAGATACGCAGTATTTT. V usage is TRBV12-3 or TRBV12-4 and J usage is TRBJ2-3; D perhaps matches TRBD2 (6 bases). V was shortened by 6 bases and J by 3 bases, with 13 bases between the two germline ends. CDR3 length: 14 amino acids.

The chain couples TRBV27 to TRBJ1-2; D unclear. CDR3 length: 13 amino acids. The germline CDR1 and CDR2 sequences are MNHEY and SMNVEV (reference sequence). Trimming stripped 0 bases from V and 6 bases from J, with 8 bases between. The CDR3 reads CASSLSRSHGYTF. The CDR3 DNA is TGTGCCAGCAGTTTATCGCGATCCCATGGCTACACCTTC.

The V and J genes are TRBV6-5 and TRBJ2-7; D ambiguous. Germline values: CDR1 MNHEY, CDR2 SVGAGI. With 2 bases removed from V and 0 bases from J, the gap between germline ends came to 8 bases. The CDR3 extends over 14 amino acids. The CDR3 sequence: CASSYGASSYEQYF. For the CDR3, the DNA is TGTGCCAGCAGTTACGGCGCGAGCTCCTACGAGCAGTACTTC.

V and J are TRBV7-9 and TRBJ2-5, with D tentatively TRBD2 (5 bases). The CDR3 covers 20 residues. V was trimmed by 2 bases and J by 3 bases, leaving 28 bases between them. The germline V gene has CDR1 SEHNR and CDR2 FQNEAQ (reference sequence). The CDR3 reads CASSLRRPRDKEVLEETQYF. Here the CDR3 DNA reads TGTGCCAGCAGCTTAAGGCGGCCCCGAGACAAGGAGGTGTTGGAAGAGACCCAGTACTTC.

The chain has TRBV11-2 and TRBJ2-1; 9 nucleotides line up with TRBD1. This CDR3 contains 15 residues. V trimming: 2 bases; J trimming: 10 bases; junction bases outside the gene matches: 9. Germline CDR1 SGHAT, CDR2 FQNNGV. The CDR3 here is CASSLPGQGGPEQFF. The CDR3 DNA follows: TGTGCCAGCAGCTTACCGGGACAGGGCGGGCCAGAGCAGTTCTTC.

This clonotype was seen a handful of times. This chain joins TRBV7-9 and TRBJ2-5, with D hard to call. This CDR3 has 13 amino acids. Germline CDR1 reads SEHNR; CDR2 reads FQNEAQ (reference sequence). The V and J ends lost 6 bases and 5 bases respectively, with 13 bases between them. CDR3 coding DNA: TGTGCCAGCAGACCGTCGGTGGGGGAGACCCAGTACTTC. It yields the protein CASRPSVGETQYF.

The sample holds a few counts of this clonotype. V usage is TRBV5-6 and J usage is TRBJ1-4, with D hard to call. Germline values: CDR1 SGHDT, CDR2 YYEEEE. There are 14 residues in the CDR3. V lost 5 bases to trimming and J lost 5 bases, with 13 bases between them. The CDR3 is CASRTIGGNEKLFF. The CDR3 DNA sequence: TGTGCCAGCAGGACAATTGGTGGAAATGAAAAACTGTTTTTT.

The J gene is TRBJ2-7, the V gene TRBV20-1, with 8 bases identical to TRBD2. The CDR3 runs to 13 residues. Trimming took 6 bases from V and 7 from J; bases not matched to a gene: 11. CDR1 and CDR2 (germline): DFQATT, SNEGSKA (reference sequence). CDR3 amino acids: CSAERGNYNEQYF. Here the CDR3 DNA reads TGCAGTGCCGAGCGGGGGAACTACAATGAGCAGTACTTC.

This clonotype was detected ten times or more. The J gene is TRBJ2-1, the V gene TRBV29-1; D gene uncertain. In germline, CDR1 is SQVTM, CDR2 ANQGSEA. The V end was cut by 6 bases, the J end by 6 bases, with 6 bases between. The CDR3 spans 10 residues. CDR3 in DNA: TGCAGCGTCGGCAGCAATGAGCAGTTCTTC. Protein sequence: CSVGSNEQFF.

The rearrangement links TRBV10-3 to TRBJ2-5, with TRBD1 matching 7 bases. Germline V gene lookup returns CDR1 ENHRY and CDR2 SYGVKD. This CDR3 is 12 amino acids long. The junction had 3 bases not matched to a gene; V was cut back by 10 bases and J by 1 base. Here the CDR3 reads CATGTAQETQYF. DNA for the CDR3: TGTGCCACCGGGACAGCCCAAGAGACCCAGTACTTC.

J is TRBJ1-6 and V is TRBV21-1; TRBD1, as called in the table, went unchecked against the DNA. TRBV21-1 is assigned pseudogene status. The CDR3 consists of 13 residues. Here the CDR3 reads CASRQGSRAPLHF. The CDR3 DNA reads as TGTGCCAGCAGACAGGGGTCAAGGGCACCCCTCCACTTT.

The chain recombines TRBV20-1 with TRBJ1-5, with D possibly being TRBD1 (6 bases). V was pared by 3 bases and J by 1 base, with 16 bases between. Germline CDR1 reads DFQATT; CDR2 reads SNEGSKA (reference sequence). The CDR3 has 16 residues. The CDR3 bases are TGCAGTGCTAGGGTCAGGGGCTACCCGAGCAATCAGCCCCAGCATTTT. Residues: CSARVRGYPSNQPQHF.

This chain links TRBV4-2 with TRBJ2-5, with D tentatively TRBD1 (6 bases). The V and J ends lost 4 bases and 5 bases respectively, with 14 bases between them. This CDR3 spans 14 amino acids. Germline V gene sequence: CDR1 LGHNA, CDR2 YNFKEQ. The CDR3 sequence: CASSLRLTGETQYF. The CDR3 nucleotides read TGTGCCAGCAGCCTTCGACTAACAGGGGAGACCCAGTACTTC.

This chain uses TRBV4-1 with TRBJ2-7; 8 nucleotides agree with TRBD1. V lost 1 base to trimming and J lost 6 bases; unmatched junction nucleotides: 8. The CDR3 has 15 residues. CDR1 and CDR2 from the germline V gene are MGHRA and YSYEKL. CDR3 loop: CASSQVSTGGCEQYF. CDR3 bases: TGCGCCAGCAGCCAAGTTAGTACAGGGGGGTGCGAGCAGTACTTC.